Sequencing of this TCR beta chain was carried out in a study of cytomegalovirus exposure and HLA in healthy donors. It was the roughly 130-subject validation cohort, separate from the roughly 700-subject first cohort, to which the donors belonged. Study-wide results and caveats: In vitro assays verified that three CMV-associated chains recognized CMV antigens specifically. Reportedly, cytomegalovirus status was diagnosed with high sensitivity and specificity.

For this clone: As yet, its antigen is unknown.

The table came from immunoSEQ multiplex PCR; TCRdb's copy has only in-frame clones and leaves some out. This sample has 220,000 or so clones; less than 85% occur once, and the top ten carry around 5.4%. The germline V gene encodes CDR1 MNHEY and CDR2 SVGAGI. The CDR3 length is 13 residues. Trimming cost V 4 bases and J 10 bases; bases outside gene matches: 7. The sequenced sample consisted of PBMCs. The chain combines TRBV6-5 with TRBJ2-1; 7 nucleotides line up with TRBD2. This clonotype originated in a woman aged 18-29 years in good health and CMV-seronegative. This CDR3 reads CASSWGGRAEQFF. DNA for the CDR3: TGTGCCAGCAGTTGGGGTGGGAGGGCCGAGCAGTTCTTC.